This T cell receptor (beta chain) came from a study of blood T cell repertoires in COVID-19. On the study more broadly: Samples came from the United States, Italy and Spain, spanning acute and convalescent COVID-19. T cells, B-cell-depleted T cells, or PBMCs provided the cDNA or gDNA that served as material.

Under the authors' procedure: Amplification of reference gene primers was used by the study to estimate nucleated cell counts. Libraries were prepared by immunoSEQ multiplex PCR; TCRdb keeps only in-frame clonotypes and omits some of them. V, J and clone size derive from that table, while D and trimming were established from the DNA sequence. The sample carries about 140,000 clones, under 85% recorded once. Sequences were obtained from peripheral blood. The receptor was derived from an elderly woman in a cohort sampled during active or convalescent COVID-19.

The CDR3 loop is CASSLGTGDVSNQPQHF. CDR3 in DNA: TGTGCCAGCAGTCTAGGGACAGGGGATGTCAGCAATCAGCCCCAGCATTTT. This chain joins TRBV6-2 or TRBV6-3 and TRBJ1-5; 10 bases fit TRBD1. V lost 5 bases, J lost 1 base, and 8 bases stayed unmatched. This CDR3 contains 17 residues. Germline lookup yields CDR1 MNHEY and CDR2 SVGEGT.